A single sample gave rise to the 24 T cell receptor beta chains below, sequenced in a study of cytomegalovirus exposure and HLA in healthy donors. Vbeta (60) and Jbeta (13) primers were used in the PCR. TCRdb's table, derived via immunoSEQ multiplex PCR, lists solely in-frame clones and lacks some. The table has over 100,000 clones, 77% seen once; the top ten hold approximately 4.2%. Sequencing was done on a sample of PBMCs. The receptors derive from a male donor in good health and CMV-seropositive.

This chain joins TRBV6-4 and TRBJ2-2, with TRBD1 as a possible D gene (5 bases). The CDR3 covers 13 residues. Germline V gene sequence: CDR1 MRHNA, CDR2 SNTAGT. V was trimmed by 7 bases and J by 7 bases, leaving 13 bases between them. CDR3 nucleotide sequence: TGTGCCAGCAAGCAGGGTAGATTCGGGGAGCTGTTTTTT. It translates to CASKQGRFGELFF.

The chain combines TRBV4-1 with TRBJ1-3; tentative D call: TRBD1 (6 bases). This CDR3 has 14 residues. Trimming shortened V by 1 base and J by 3 bases, and 7 bases separated the two germline ends. Germline V gives CDR1 MGHRA, CDR2 YSYEKL. The CDR3 DNA reads as TGCGCCAGCAGCCAAGTGACAGGTGGAAACACCATATATTTT. Protein product: CASSQVTGGNTIYF.

This clone was seen a handful of times. This chain links TRBV6-5 with TRBJ2-7; D might be TRBD1 (5 bases). CDR1 and CDR2 (germline): MNHEY, SVGAGI. CDR3 size: 15 residues. Trimming pared 5 bases from V and 2 bases from J, leaving 16 bases between. The DNA of the CDR3 is TGTGCCAGCAGTCAAAATTACAGGTTAGCCTACGAGCAGTACTTC. Translated, it gives CASSQNYRLAYEQYF.

This clone was found once. This chain joins TRBV6-5 and TRBJ1-3; D call uncertain. The CDR3 contains 15 residues. Germline V gives CDR1 MNHEY, CDR2 SVGAGI. V lost 8 bases and J 0 bases, leaving 14 bases between the germline ends. CDR3 coding DNA: TGTGCCAGCTCAAGGCGGGGATTCTCTGGAAACACCATATATTTT. It is translated as CASSRRGFSGNTIYF.

The chain employs TRBV28 and TRBJ1-4, with 10 bases lining up with TRBD1. The CDR3 has 16 residues. The germline gives CDR1 MDHEN, CDR2 SYDVKM. V dropped 6 bases and J dropped 7; count of bases not matched to a gene: 11. The CDR3, as DNA: TGTGCCAGCAGCCCCTGGACAGGGGGTTTTGGTGAAAAACTGTTTTTT. Translation: CASSPWTGGFGEKLFF.

This sequence joins TRBV6-5 and TRBJ1-2; D remains unclear. The CDR3 has 15 residues. V was shortened by 8 bases and J by 0 bases, with 16 bases between the two germline ends. Germline V gene lookup returns CDR1 MNHEY and CDR2 SVGAGI. The CDR3 reads CASFSPLESNYGYTF. The CDR3 nucleotides are TGTGCCAGCTTCAGCCCTCTAGAATCTAACTATGGCTACACCTTC.

V gene TRBV4-1 combines with J gene TRBJ2-5, with 7 bases matching TRBD2. The closer fit of TRBJ2-7 to the DNA end suggests the J call may be wrong. This CDR3 is built from 16 residues. Germline CDR1 and CDR2: MGHRA and YSYEKL. The CDR3 nucleotides read TGCGCCAGCAGCCAGCCAAGAGCGGGGTCACCCTACGAGCAGTACTTC. Amino acids: CASSQPRAGSPYEQYF.

The DNA of the CDR3 is TGTGCCAGCAGCCCTACCGGGACTAGCGGGATTGGAGATACGCAGTATTTT. This codes for CASSPTGTSGIGDTQYF. The chain employs TRBV7-9 and TRBJ2-3; 13 bases line up with TRBD2. V was pared by 5 bases and J by 5 bases, with 10 bases of the junction left unmatched. Germline V gene sequence: CDR1 SEHNR, CDR2 FQNEAQ (reference sequence). The CDR3 length is 17 residues.

The gene calls are TRBV10-3 and TRBJ2-1; 8 bases align to TRBD1. The V gene's germline CDR1 is ENHRY and CDR2 SYGVKD. CDR3 length equals 16 residues. V trimming: 0 bases; J trimming: 8 bases; junction bases outside the gene matches: 9. The CDR3 is CAISESSDRGFDEQFF. In DNA, the CDR3 is TGTGCCATCAGTGAGTCTAGTGACAGGGGTTTCGATGAGCAGTTCTTC.

The rearrangement links TRBV19 to TRBJ2-7; weak D call: TRBD1 (6 bases). Per the germline V gene, CDR1 is LNHDA and CDR2 is SQIVND (reference sequence). The CDR3 loop spans 15 amino acids. V was pared by 1 base and J by 4 bases, with 14 bases between. The CDR3 DNA follows: TGTGCCAGTAGTATAGTCGGGACAACTACGTACGAGCAGTACTTC. Its translation is CASSIVGTTTYEQYF.

The chain uses TRBV28 and TRBJ2-3, with D perhaps TRBD1 (5 bases). Trimming shortened V by 5 bases and J by 5 bases, and 20 bases separated the two germline ends. Germline V CDR1 and CDR2: MDHEN, SYDVKM. The CDR3 loop spans 16 amino acids. CDR3 region: CASSPGRDWARDTQYF. The CDR3, as DNA: TGTGCCAGCAGTCCAGGCAGGGATTGGGCACGAGATACGCAGTATTTT.

V gene TRBV28 combines with J gene TRBJ1-4; D possibly corresponds to TRBD1 (6 bases). Trimming pared 6 bases from V and 8 bases from J, leaving 16 bases between. Germline values: CDR1 MDHEN, CDR2 SYDVKM. The CDR3 runs to 14 residues. The CDR3, as DNA: TGTGCCAGCAGCAACACAGGGAATCGAGAAAAACTGTTTTTT. The encoded protein is CASSNTGNREKLFF.

In this sample, this clone turned up once. V gene TRBV28 combines with J gene TRBJ2-7; 7 bases fit TRBD2. Germline CDR1 reads MDHEN; CDR2 reads SYDVKM. The length of the CDR3 is 15 residues. J gave up 4 bases and V 5 bases, and 11 bases lay outside the gene matches. CDR3 in amino acids: CASSNPGTKPYEQYF. The CDR3 DNA sequence: TGTGCCAGCAGTAACCCCGGGACTAAACCTTACGAGCAGTACTTC.

This clone turned up a few times. V gene TRBV7-9 combines with J gene TRBJ1-2; the D is unclear. Germline lookup yields CDR1 SEHNR and CDR2 FQNEAQ (reference sequence). The V gene lost 5 bases and the J gene lost 8 bases, with 12 bases spanning the gap. There are 12 residues in the CDR3. CDR3 in DNA: TGTGCCAGCAGCATGGGAGCCCCGGGCTACACCTTC. Translation gives CASSMGAPGYTF.

The rearrangement links TRBV7-9 to TRBJ2-3, with 7 nucleotides matching TRBD1. Germline V gene data show CDR1 as SEHNR and CDR2 as FQNEAQ (reference sequence). J gave up 0 bases and V 5 bases, and 2 bases lay outside the gene matches. The CDR3 has 14 residues. For the CDR3, the DNA is TGTGCCAGCAGCCTGACAGGGAGCACAGATACGCAGTATTTT. It specifies CASSLTGSTDTQYF.

J is TRBJ2-7 and V is TRBV6-5; D ambiguous. Between the trimmed V and J ends, which lost 2 bases and 0 bases, there was a span of 5 bases. This CDR3 is 13 amino acids long. Germline loops: CDR1 MNHEY, CDR2 SVGAGI. CDR3 amino acids: CASSYRSSYEQYF. The CDR3 DNA reads as TGTGCCAGCAGTTACCGGAGCTCCTACGAGCAGTACTTC.

The gene calls are TRBV7-9 and TRBJ2-1; 14 bases are a match to TRBD2. The junction had 6 bases not matched to a gene; V was cut back by 6 bases and J by 8 bases. The CDR3 has 15 residues. Germline V gene sequence: CDR1 SEHNR, CDR2 FQNEAQ (reference sequence). The CDR3 DNA is TGTGCCAGCAGGCACAGACTAGCGGGAGGGGATGAGCAGTTCTTC. Its protein product is CASRHRLAGGDEQFF.

In DNA form, the CDR3 reads TGTGCCAGCAGTTTCCCCGCCTCGGACAGCGGGGATTTACCCCAGCATTTT. Its protein is CASSFPASDSGDLPQHF. The chain recombines TRBV28 with TRBJ1-5, with D perhaps matching TRBD1 (6 bases). Per germline, CDR1 MDHEN and CDR2 SYDVKM. V was cut by 3 bases and J by 10 bases, with 25 bases left in between. The CDR3 spans 17 residues.

The J gene is TRBJ2-3, the V gene TRBV6-1, with D perhaps matching TRBD2 (5 bases). The CDR3 extends over 15 amino acids. Trimming took 5 bases from V and 3 from J, leaving 15 bases between them. Germline lookup yields CDR1 MNHNS and CDR2 SASEGT. CDR3 amino acids: CASSTTAEPTDTQYF. CDR3 sequence (DNA): TGTGCCAGCAGTACCACAGCGGAGCCGACAGATACGCAGTATTTT.

The V gene is TRBV27, the J gene TRBJ2-1, with 7 bases lining up with TRBD2. Germline CDR1 is MNHEY and CDR2 is SMNVEV (reference sequence). The junction had 10 bases not matched to a gene; V was cut back by 4 bases and J by 4 bases. The CDR3 extends over 16 amino acids. CDR3 loop: CASSSQLAFNYNEQFF. The CDR3 nucleotides read TGTGCCAGCAGTTCACAACTAGCGTTTAATTACAATGAGCAGTTCTTC.

The chain joins TRBV7-2 to TRBJ1-4; D is possibly TRBD1 (5 bases). The germline V gene encodes CDR1 SGHTA and CDR2 FQGNSA. The V end lost 5 bases, the J end lost 4 bases, and 8 bases lay between the germline ends. The CDR3 extends over 13 amino acids. The CDR3 nucleotides are TGTGCCAGCAGCATGACAGTTAATGAAAAACTGTTTTTT. Residues: CASSMTVNEKLFF. Full variable domain (missing parts from reference TRBV7-2 and TRBJ1-4): GAGVSQSPSNKVTEKGKDVELRCDPISGHTALYWYRQSLGQGLEFLIYFQGNSAPDKSGLPSDRFSAERTGGSVSTLTIQRTQQEDSAVYLCASSMTVNEKLFFGSGTQLSVL.

The chain has TRBV9 and TRBJ2-1; D uncertain. Trimming stripped 3 bases from V and 7 bases from J, with 23 bases between. The CDR3 covers 17 residues. Germline V CDR1 and CDR2: SGDLS, YYNGEE. The CDR3 region has the DNA TGTGCCAGCAGCGCTCGAGCCCCTGAGGAGTACGGGAATGAGCAGTTCTTC. This sequence encodes CASSARAPEEYGNEQFF.

A remark on this clone: At one end the junction does not follow the germline gene, possibly because of a read error. This rearrangement joins TRBV7-9 to TRBJ2-7, with 14 bases aligning to TRBD2. Looked up from germline, CDR1 is SEHNR and CDR2 is FQNEAQ (reference sequence). This CDR3 has 17 amino acids. The CDR3: CSSSKGTSGSKAHEQYF. DNA for the CDR3: TGTTCCAGCAGCAAAGGGACTAGCGGGAGTAAGGCCCACGAGCAGTACTTC.

The chain joins TRBV28 to TRBJ2-6; 7 bases align to TRBD1. V trimming: 5 bases; J trimming: 1 base; junction bases outside the gene matches: 5. The CDR3 loop spans 16 amino acids. Germline CDR1 reads MDHEN; CDR2 reads SYDVKM. CDR3 residues: CASSRQGRSGANVLTF. CDR3 nucleotides: TGTGCCAGCAGTCGACAGGGACGTTCTGGGGCCAACGTCCTGACTTTC.